The next 8 T cell receptor beta chains were all read from a single sample in a study of cytomegalovirus exposure and HLA in healthy donors. The PCR ran on 60 Vbeta and 13 Jbeta primers. Using immunoSEQ multiplex PCR, the repertoire was profiled, and TCRdb retains in-frame clones only, with some absent. This sample has 150,000 or so clones, with less than 90% found just once. The specimen sequenced was PBMCs. The receptors were sampled from a woman aged 50 to 60 in good health and CMV-seropositive.

This rearrangement joins TRBV9 to TRBJ2-5; 14 positions match TRBD2. Judging by the DNA end, TRBJ2-7 fits better; the J call may be wrong. The CDR3 sequence is 15 residues long. Looked up from germline, CDR1 is SGDLS and CDR2 is YYNGEE. The CDR3 protein is CASSPGLAGGFEQYF. The CDR3, as DNA: TGTGCCAGCAGCCCAGGACTAGCGGGAGGCTTCGAGCAGTACTTC.

This chain joins TRBV10-2 and TRBJ2-1; TRBD2 agrees at 10 bases. Trimming at V came to 6 bases and at J to 8 bases, leaving 10 bases not matched to a gene. The length of the CDR3 is 15 residues. Germline loops: CDR1 WSHSY, CDR2 SAAADI. Here the CDR3 reads CASSSSGSPLYEQFF. CDR3 nucleotides: TGCGCCAGCAGCTCTAGCGGGAGTCCTTTATATGAGCAGTTCTTC.

This chain links TRBV4-1 with TRBJ2-5; maybe TRBD2 (7 bases). Trimming shortened V by 0 bases and J by 4 bases, and 24 bases separated the two germline ends. The CDR3 is made up of 19 amino acids. The germline CDR1 and CDR2 sequences are MGHRA and YSYEKL. The chain's CDR3 is CASSQERTLRGGSLETQYF. The DNA for the CDR3 is TGCGCCAGCAGCCAAGAAAGAACTTTGAGGGGGGGGTCGCTAGAGACCCAGTACTTC.

The chain employs TRBV7-9 and TRBJ2-3; no clear D gene. V was trimmed by 3 bases and J by 4 bases, leaving 11 bases between them. There are 14 residues in the CDR3. Germline CDR1 SEHNR, CDR2 FQNEAQ (reference sequence). The CDR3 nucleotides read TGTGCCAGCAGCTTCCTAGGTGTACCAGATACGCAGTATTTT. Translating gives CASSFLGVPDTQYF.

This rearrangement joins TRBV6-5 to TRBJ1-1, with 8 nucleotides matching TRBD1. Germline V gene lookup returns CDR1 MNHEY and CDR2 SVGAGI. The V gene end was trimmed by 0 bases and the J gene end by 0 bases; junction bases not matched to a gene: 3. The CDR3 spans 16 residues. CDR3 nucleotides: TGTGCCAGCAGTTACTCTACAGGGGGGGTGAACACTGAAGCTTTCTTT. Its translation: CASSYSTGGVNTEAFF.

The J gene is TRBJ1-3, the V gene TRBV7-2; D is undetermined. CDR1 is SGHTA, CDR2 FQGNSA, per germline. V lost 5 bases to trimming and J lost 3 bases, with 11 bases between them. This CDR3 region has 14 residues. The DNA for the CDR3 is TGTGCCAGCAGCGCAAGCCCGATTGGAAACACCATATATTTT. It codes for CASSASPIGNTIYF.

V usage is TRBV28 and J usage is TRBJ2-7; D gene ambiguous. The germline V and J ends were trimmed by 3 bases and 0 bases, with 15 bases remaining between them. This CDR3 has 16 amino acids. The V gene's germline CDR1 is MDHEN and CDR2 SYDVKM. The CDR3 loop reads CASSLETRPSSYEQYF. The CDR3 coding sequence is TGTGCCAGCAGTTTGGAGACCCGCCCCAGCTCCTACGAGCAGTACTTC.

This CDR3 is CASYQADRNPNTEAFF. DNA for the CDR3: TGCGCCAGCTACCAGGCTGACAGGAACCCTAACACTGAAGCTTTCTTT. This sequence joins TRBV23-1 and TRBJ1-1; D may be TRBD1 (6 bases). TRBV23-1 is classed as an ORF, of uncertain function. This CDR3 contains 16 residues. V shed 8 bases and J shed 2 bases, with 21 bases lying between them.